Listed below are T cell receptor beta chains from one sample, sequenced in a study of cytomegalovirus exposure and HLA in healthy donors. Generated by immunoSEQ multiplex PCR, the TCRdb table keeps only in-frame clones and is missing some. The sample includes 100,000 to 150,000 clones, roughly four fifths of them seen just once. Sequenced sample: PBMCs. These receptors all stem from a woman in her thirties or forties in good health and CMV-seropositive. CDR3s include the opening cysteine and the closing phenylalanine or tryptophan. A D gene is named only where the DNA matches it firmly. A clone size is listed for some rows: how often the clone was seen (once, few, many), or a class if it is expanded.

NA	TRBV5-1	TRBJ2-7	NA	CASSARDTRSYEQYF	TGCGCCAGCAGTGCCAGGGACACCCGCTCCTACGAGCAGTACTTC
NA	TRBV27	TRBJ2-1	NA	CASSLKTIGQLQFF	TGTGCCAGCAGTTTAAAGACAATAGGTCAGTTGCAGTTCTTC
NA	TRBV7-7	TRBJ2-7	NA	CASSLQPGGYEQYF	TGTGCTAGCAGCTTACAACCGGGTGGCTACGAGCAGTACTTC
NA	TRBV6-6	TRBJ1-2	NA	CASSPEEAGLYGYTF	TGTGCCAGCAGCCCTGAAGAGGCGGGACTCTATGGCTACACCTTC
NA	TRBV12-1	TRBJ2-7	NA	CASSPGPEQYF	TGTGCCAGCAGCCCAGGGCCAGAGCAGTACTTC
once	TRBV9	TRBJ1-1	NA	CASSPPRGALEAFF	TGTGCCAGCAGCCCCCCTCGGGGGGCCCTGGAAGCTTTCTTT
NA	TRBV29-1	TRBJ1-2	NA	CSVRQISNYGYTF	TGCAGCGTCCGACAGATTTCTAACTATGGCTACACCTTC
NA	TRBV5-4	TRBJ2-7	TRBD2	CASSWLAGGPEQYF	TGTGCCAGCAGCTGGCTAGCGGGAGGGCCCGAGCAGTACTTC
NA	TRBV27	TRBJ2-1	NA	CASSSSGGGKGEQFF	TGTGCCAGCAGTTCGTCGGGTGGCGGGAAAGGCGAGCAGTTCTTC
NA	TRBV27	TRBJ2-7	TRBD2	CASSLTSGRSYEQYF	TGCGCCAGCAGTTTAACTAGCGGGAGGTCCTACGAGCAGTACTTC
NA	TRBV6-5	TRBJ1-1	NA	CASSYSSTVMNTEAFF	TGTGCCAGCAGTTACTCATCGACAGTTATGAACACTGAAGCTTTCTTT
once	TRBV27	TRBJ2-2	NA	CASSLRGNTGELFF	TGTGCCAGCAGTTTAAGGGGGAACACCGGGGAGCTGTTTTTT
few	TRBV2	TRBJ2-5	TRBD2	CASSRWAGGPGEQYF	TGTGCCAGCAGTCGTTGGGCGGGAGGGCCTGGAGAGCAGTACTTC
NA	TRBV6-1	TRBJ1-2	TRBD1	CASSSGQGYGYTF	TGTGCCAGCAGTTCGGGACAGGGTTATGGCTACACCTTC
NA	TRBV12-5	TRBJ1-1	NA	CASGLLLQGVNTEAFF	TGTGCTAGTGGCTTACTTCTCCAGGGTGTTAACACTGAAGCTTTCTTT
NA	TRBV5-1	TRBJ2-5	NA	CASSLGGSRQETQYF	TGCGCCAGCAGCTTAGGTGGGAGTAGACAAGAGACCCAGTACTTC
NA	TRBV10-2	TRBJ2-7	NA	CASSDLGEQYF	TGCGCCAGCAGTGACCTAGGCGAGCAGTACTTC
NA	TRBV6-5	TRBJ2-2	NA	CASSYLGDYTGELFF	TGTGCCAGCAGTTACTTAGGGGATTACACCGGGGAGCTGTTTTTT
NA	TRBV28	TRBJ2-7	TRBD2	CASSLPSGYEQYF	TGTGCCAGCAGTTTACCTAGCGGGTACGAGCAGTACTTC
NA	TRBV19	TRBJ2-7	NA	CASSITGWYEQYF	TGTGCCAGTAGTATAACAGGGTGGTACGAGCAGTACTTC
few	TRBV7-2	TRBJ1-4	TRBD1	CASSLVRGQGVNEKLFF	TGTGCCAGCAGCTTAGTAAGGGGACAGGGGGTTAATGAAAAACTGTTTTTT
NA	TRBV4-2	TRBJ2-1	TRBD2	CASSQVRGRAMRDEQFF	TGTGCCAGCAGCCAAGTTCGCGGGAGGGCCATGCGCGATGAGCAGTTCTTC
few	TRBV5-1	TRBJ2-3	TRBD2	CASSLLAGVGTDTQYF	TGCGCCAGCAGCTTGCTCGCGGGAGTAGGCACAGATACGCAGTATTTT
NA	TRBV27	TRBJ1-2	NA	CASAGQGYYGYTF	TGTGCCAGCGCTGGCCAGGGTTACTATGGCTACACCTTC
NA	TRBV7-9	TRBJ2-1	NA	CASSLGGISNEQFF	TGTGCCAGCAGCCTAGGAGGGATTAGCAATGAGCAGTTCTTC
NA	TRBV2	TRBJ1-1	NA	CASSDGGITEAFF	TGTGCCAGCAGTGATGGGGGGATCACTGAAGCTTTCTTT
NA	TRBV12-5	TRBJ2-1	NA	CASGPGPQKQFF	TGTGCTAGTGGTCCGGGTCCCCAAAAGCAGTTCTTC
NA	TRBV13	TRBJ2-1	NA	CASSEWESRGNEQFF	TGTGCCAGCAGCGAATGGGAATCCAGGGGAAATGAGCAGTTCTTC
NA	TRBV21-1	TRBJ2-3	NA	CASSKRRLAGTPDTQYF	TGTGCCAGCAGCAAACGGCGACTAGCGGGAACTCCAGATACGCAGTATTTT
NA	TRBV27	TRBJ2-7	TRBD1	CASSQPGQGDNEQYF	TGTGCCAGCAGTCAGCCGGGACAGGGGGACAACGAGCAGTACTTC
NA	TRBV19	TRBJ2-7	TRBD1	CASSISGQGPYEQYF	TGTGCCAGTAGTATCAGCGGACAGGGGCCCTACGAGCAGTACTTC
once	TRBV29-1	TRBJ2-7	NA	CSVGGTASSYEQYF	TGCAGCGTTGGCGGGACGGCGAGCTCCTACGAGCAGTACTTC
once	TRBV11-2	TRBJ1-5	TRBD1	CASSHGQGRAQPQHF	TGTGCCAGCAGCCACGGACAGGGTAGGGCTCAGCCCCAGCATTTT
NA	TRBV5-1	TRBJ2-1	TRBD2	CASSLGRGLGYNEQFF	TGCGCCAGCAGCCTAGGGAGGGGCCTCGGGTACAATGAGCAGTTCTTC
NA	TRBV7-9	TRBJ1-1	NA	CASSPTRALNTEAFF	TGTGCCAGCAGCCCAACGAGGGCACTGAACACTGAAGCTTTCTTT
NA	TRBV5-8	TRBJ2-7	NA	CASSLGGPVGYEQYF	TGTGCCAGCAGCTTGGGGGGGCCGGTGGGCTACGAGCAGTACTTC
NA	TRBV5-6	TRBJ2-5	TRBD1	CASSPTPGGQGRETQYF	TGTGCCAGCAGCCCCACGCCCGGGGGACAGGGACGAGAGACCCAGTACTTC
NA	TRBV28	TRBJ1-5	NA	CASSFPLSNQPQHF	TGTGCCAGCAGTTTCCCCCTGAGCAATCAGCCCCAGCATTTT
NA	TRBV28	TRBJ2-7	TRBD2	CASRPGLAGGPSYEQYF	TGTGCCAGCAGACCCGGACTAGCGGGAGGCCCCTCCTACGAGCAGTACTTC
NA	TRBV2	TRBJ2-7	TRBD1	CASSDFWDRGYEQYF	TGTGCCAGCAGTGACTTTTGGGACAGGGGTTACGAGCAGTACTTC
NA	TRBV6-1	TRBJ2-5	TRBD2	CASSEIAGAKTQYF	TGTGCCAGCAGTGAAATAGCGGGAGCAAAGACCCAGTACTTC
NA	TRBV4-3	TRBJ2-7	NA	CASSQGVAGNEQYF	TGCGCCAGCAGCCAGGGGGTGGCGGGAAACGAGCAGTACTTC
NA	TRBV7-2	TRBJ1-1	NA	CASSFGDMNTEAFF	TGTGCCAGCAGCTTTGGGGACATGAACACTGAAGCTTTCTTT
NA	TRBV25-1	TRBJ1-2	NA	CASSAPRGYGYTF	TGTGCCAGCAGTGCGCCCAGGGGCTATGGCTACACCTTC
NA	TRBV9	TRBJ1-3	NA	CASSQTVTAGNTIYF	TGTGCCAGCAGCCAAACGGTGACAGCTGGAAACACCATATATTTT
NA	TRBV5-1	TRBJ2-7	NA	CASSYSYEQYF	TGCGCCAGCAGCTACAGCTACGAGCAGTACTTC
NA	TRBV6-1	TRBJ2-1	TRBD2	CASRGLAGSGQFF	TGTGCCAGCAGGGGACTAGCGGGATCCGGGCAGTTCTTC
NA	TRBV16	TRBJ1-2	NA	CASSQFPGVGYTF	TGTGCCAGCAGCCAATTTCCAGGGGTCGGCTACACCTTC
NA	TRBV11-2	TRBJ1-1	TRBD1	CASSLGRTGMSTEAFF	TGTGCCAGCAGCTTAGGCCGGACAGGGATGAGTACTGAAGCTTTCTTT
NA	TRBV25-1	TRBJ1-4	NA	CASSEGSVTPRTNEKLFF	TGTGCCAGCAGTGAAGGTAGTGTGACACCTCGGACTAATGAAAAACTGTTTTTT
NA	TRBV19	TRBJ2-2	TRBD1	CASSIQTGSTGELFF	TGTGCCAGTAGTATTCAGACAGGGAGCACCGGGGAGCTGTTTTTT
NA	TRBV4-3	TRBJ2-3	NA	CASSRGTSDTQYF	TGCGCCAGCAGCCGGGGGACTTCAGATACGCAGTATTTT
NA	TRBV9	TRBJ1-1	NA	CASSGGNSPEAFF	TGTGCCAGCAGCGGGGGCAACTCCCCGGAAGCTTTCTTT
NA	TRBV28	TRBJ1-2	NA	CASSLDRNYGYTF	TGTGCCAGCAGTTTGGACAGAAACTATGGCTACACCTTC
NA	TRBV5-1	TRBJ2-5	TRBD1	CASSFTTGAQETQYF	TGCGCCAGCAGCTTTACTACAGGGGCTCAAGAGACCCAGTACTTC
NA	TRBV5-1	TRBJ2-5	NA	CASSRQAEETQYF	TGCGCCAGCAGCCGACAGGCAGAAGAGACCCAGTACTTC
NA	TRBV13	TRBJ2-1	TRBD2	CASSFSGSRSEQFF	TGTGCCAGCAGCTTTAGCGGGAGTCGTAGTGAGCAGTTCTTC
few	TRBV4-2	TRBJ2-7	NA	CASSPRGTGVTYEQYF	TGTGCCAGCAGCCCGAGGGGTACGGGGGTTACCTACGAGCAGTACTTC
NA	TRBV7-9	TRBJ2-5	NA	CSSSPPLRTASRAQYF	TGTTCCAGCAGCCCCCCTCTCCGGACAGCCAGCCGGGCCCAGTACTTC
NA	TRBV29-1	TRBJ2-7	TRBD2	CSDLGLAGGYEQYF	TGCAGCGACTTGGGACTAGCGGGAGGCTACGAGCAGTACTTC